The 15 T cell receptor beta chains below come from one sample, sequenced in a study of T-cell reconstitution after alpha-beta-depleted transplantation in children. For TCRbeta, the library was prepared with unique molecular identifiers. TCRdb reprocessed the PCR reads via MiXCR and lists one record per CDR3 protein. The table lists approximately 230,000 distinct CDR3 sequences, 20% to 30% of them singletons. Specimen: PBMCs, mostly from graft donor cells, collected 360 days after TCRalphabeta/CD19-depleted stem cell transplant. These receptors came from a female patient between 2 and 10 years old who had a stem cell transplant for congenital amegakaryocytic thrombocytopenia, so the T cells may come from the graft donor.

This clonotype was counted between two and nine times. The gene calls are TRBV19 and TRBJ2-3; D call uncertain. The CDR3 sequence is 16 residues long. The V end lost 3 bases, the J end lost 3 bases, and 16 bases lay between the germline ends. The germline gives CDR1 LNHDA, CDR2 SQIVND (reference sequence). The CDR3 protein is CASSIVPAVFTDTQYF. As DNA, the CDR3 is TGTGCCAGTAGTATCGTCCCCGCCGTCTTTACAGATACGCAGTATTTT.

In this sample, this clonotype turned up many times. The rearrangement uses TRBV10-3 and TRBJ2-6, with D unclear. The CDR3 is made up of 15 amino acids. From germline, CDR1 is ENHRY and CDR2 SYGVKD. Trimming removed 0 bases from V and 2 bases from J, with 5 bases in between. The CDR3 bases are TGTGCCATCAGTGAGTCGACGGCTGGGGCCAACGTCCTGACTTTC. It codes for CAISESTAGANVLTF.

The V gene is TRBV20-1, the J gene TRBJ2-7; no clear D. CDR1 and CDR2 (germline): DFQATT, SNEGSKA (reference sequence). This CDR3 spans 13 amino acids. The ends were cut back, 1 base at V and 2 bases at J, with 9 bases in the middle. Here the CDR3 DNA reads TGCAGTGCTAGAGTCTGGGCTACCTACGAGCAGTACTTC. Encoded protein: CSARVWATYEQYF.

The genes are TRBV6-1 and TRBJ2-3; perhaps TRBD1 as D (5 bases). The germline gives CDR1 MNHNS, CDR2 SASEGT. V was clipped by 5 bases and J by 5 bases, with 23 bases between them. The CDR3 is 17 amino acids. CDR3 in amino acids: CASSTGRGTGTGDTQYF. The DNA of the CDR3 is TGTGCCAGCAGTACCGGGCGCGGAACAGGTACAGGAGATACGCAGTATTTT.

This chain joins TRBV28 and TRBJ2-7; D is undetermined. With 3 bases removed from V and 4 bases from J, the gap between germline ends came to 10 bases. CDR1 MDHEN and CDR2 SYDVKM come from the germline V gene. This CDR3 has 13 residues. CDR3 in DNA: TGTGCCAGCAGTTTCTCCACCCGATACGAGCAGTACTTC. It is translated as CASSFSTRYEQYF.

This clonotype has a single count. V usage is TRBV6-2 or TRBV6-3 and J usage is TRBJ2-1; perhaps TRBD1 as D (5 bases). This CDR3 comprises 16 residues. The germline gives CDR1 MNHEY, CDR2 SVGEGT. Trimming left V 5 bases short and J 4 bases short, with 18 bases between. CDR3 residues: CASSTPRTKGYNEQFF. CDR3 DNA: TGTGCCAGCAGTACCCCGAGGACAAAAGGGTACAATGAGCAGTTCTTC.

The chain recombines TRBV12-3 or TRBV12-4 with TRBJ1-5, with D maybe TRBD1 (6 bases). The CDR3 consists of 15 residues. V gave up 3 bases and J gave up 11 bases, with 20 bases separating them. The CDR3 is CASSLSAGVLRTQHF. Here the CDR3 DNA reads TGTGCCAGCAGTTTGTCAGCAGGGGTCCTTAGGACCCAGCATTTT.

This clonotype appeared once. The CDR3: CSARDVLPGLLPETQYF. In DNA, the CDR3 is TGCAGTGCTAGAGATGTCCTACCGGGACTACTCCCGGAGACCCAGTACTTC. V is TRBV20-1 and J is TRBJ2-5; 7 positions match TRBD2. The CDR3 covers 17 residues. Germline V gives CDR1 DFQATT, CDR2 SNEGSKA (reference sequence). Trimming at V came to 0 bases and at J to 5 bases, leaving 15 bases not matched to a gene.

The chain uses TRBV12-3 or TRBV12-4 and TRBJ2-3, with D possibly being TRBD1 (6 bases). The CDR3 is 16 residues long. V was pared by 3 bases and J by 2 bases, with 15 bases between. The CDR3 sequence is CASSFLQVGATDTQYF. DNA of the CDR3: TGTGCCAGCAGTTTTTTGCAGGTGGGGGCCACAGATACGCAGTATTTT.

V usage is TRBV15 and J usage is TRBJ2-7, with 10 bases aligning to TRBD2. Germline values: CDR1 LNHNV, CDR2 YYDKDF (reference sequence). This CDR3 spans 15 amino acids. With V trimmed by 5 bases and J by 3 bases, 7 bases remained unmatched. The CDR3 is CATSGLAGAIYEQYF. The CDR3 nucleotides read TGTGCCACCAGCGGGCTAGCGGGGGCAATCTACGAGCAGTACTTC.

Regarding this clonotype: Compared with germline, one end of the junction differs, possibly owing to a read error. The rearrangement uses TRBV5-1 and TRBJ2-2; TRBD1 agrees at 8 bases. The germline gives CDR1 SGHRS, CDR2 YFSETQ. CDR3 length equals 15 residues. CDR3: CARSWDRSFAGELFF. The CDR3 DNA reads as TGCGCCAGAAGCTGGGACAGGAGTTTTGCCGGGGAGCTGTTTTTT.

This clonotype was counted only a few times. V gene TRBV2 combines with J gene TRBJ2-1, with TRBD2 identical over 8 bases. Germline CDR1 and CDR2: SNHLY and FYNNEI. Unmatched junction bases numbered 11, after V lost 6 bases and J lost 7 bases. CDR3 length: 15 residues. The CDR3 region has the DNA TGTGCCAGCAGATCCGCTCGACTAGCGCCGAATGAGCAGTTCTTC. This codes for CASRSARLAPNEQFF.

The chain is built from TRBV4-1 and TRBJ1-2; D might be TRBD1 (6 bases). The CDR3 spans 15 residues. CDR1 and CDR2 from the germline V gene are MGHRA and YSYEKL. V was pared by 0 bases and J by 7 bases, with 15 bases between. Here the CDR3 DNA reads TGCGCCAGCAGCCAAGATTTACAGGGTGCCGGTGGCTACACCTTC. As protein: CASSQDLQGAGGYTF.

The chain employs TRBV6-1 and TRBJ2-7, with 11 bases aligning to TRBD1. With 6 bases clipped from V and 9 bases from J, the junction kept 10 bases outside the gene matches. CDR1 and CDR2 from the germline V gene are MNHNS and SASEGT. This CDR3 spans 14 amino acids. CDR3 sequence (DNA): TGTGCCAGCAGCAGGACAGGGGGCGTGATAGGGCAGTACTTC. It encodes CASSRTGGVIGQYF.

This clonotype appeared a few times. The rearrangement links TRBV20-1 to TRBJ2-7; 9 bases are a match to TRBD1. Losses at the gene ends were 1 base for V and 5 bases for J; bases not matched to a gene: 6. Germline CDR1 DFQATT, CDR2 SNEGSKA (reference sequence). CDR3 length: 14 amino acids. The CDR3 nucleotides are TGCAGTGCTAGAGTAGGACAGGGGATAAACGAGCAGTACTTC. Its protein product is CSARVGQGINEQYF.